The clone carrying this T cell receptor (beta chain) was seen more than once but under ten times. What it binds is unknown. This CDR3 region has 14 residues. CDR1 is MDHEN, CDR2 SYDVKM, per germline. The data originate from a study of post-analysis software for immune sequencing data. Study-wide points: Multiple sclerosis patients had significantly lower normalized Chao1 diversity than controls. TRBV5-6, TRBV5-1 and TRBV20-1 belonged to a set of roughly 5 TRBV segments that were more frequent in patients than controls.

Unique molecular identifiers featured in each of the TCR beta cDNA libraries. The authors obtained 500,000 or so cDNA molecules from around 0.96 to 9.9 million T cells. TCRdb re-called the PCR reads through MiXCR, storing one row per CDR3 protein. This table has around 400,000 distinct CDR3 sequences, roughly 30% appearing once. This TCR derives from a girl between 5 and 17 years old with multiple sclerosis. The J gene is TRBJ2-5, the V gene TRBV28; 11 nucleotides align to TRBD1. The J call may be mistaken, given a closer DNA end match to TRBJ2-7. The sample consisted of blood. Here the CDR3 DNA reads TGTGCCAGCAGAACCGGGACAGGGGGTCACGAGCAGTACTTC. It specifies CASRTGTGGHEQYF.